A single sample gave rise to the 4 T cell receptor beta chains below, sequenced in a study of identical twins. MiXCR, run by TCRdb on the 5' RACE reads, gives a single entry per CDR3 protein. The profile shows approximately 240,000 distinct CDR3 sequences, over 12% of them singletons. Sequencing was carried out using memory (CD45RO+) T cells sorted from blood. Receptor source: a young woman in good health.

This clonotype was found many times. The chain recombines TRBV12-3 or TRBV12-4 with TRBJ2-2; 7 positions match TRBD1. The CDR3 has 16 amino acids. V lost 7 bases, J lost 6 bases, and 14 bases stayed unmatched. The CDR3: CASKQEQGMESGELFF. The CDR3 nucleotides read TGTGCCAGCAAACAGGAACAGGGGATGGAGTCCGGGGAGCTGTTTTTT.

This clonotype was seen many times. The rearrangement links TRBV13 to TRBJ2-7; TRBD1 matches 12 bases. Trimming at V came to 4 bases and at J to 9 bases, leaving 7 bases not matched to a gene. CDR1 is PRHDT, CDR2 FYEKMQ, per germline (reference sequence). This CDR3 comprises 14 residues. The CDR3 region is CASSWRGQGARQYF. The CDR3 nucleotides are TGTGCCAGCAGCTGGCGGGGACAGGGGGCGAGGCAGTACTTC. The variable domain in full, with the rest retrieved from reference TRBV13 and TRBJ2-7, is AAGVIQSPRHLIKEKRETATLKCYPIPRHDTVYWYQQGPGQDPQFLISFYEKMQSDKGSIPDRFSAQQFSDYHSELNMSSLELGDSALYFCASSWRGQGARQYFGPGTRLTVT.

The chain has TRBV20-1 and TRBJ1-1, with 9 bases matching TRBD1. This CDR3 spans 15 amino acids. Germline V CDR1 and CDR2: DFQATT, SNEGSKA (reference sequence). Trimming cost V 6 bases and J 5 bases; bases outside gene matches: 13. CDR3 sequence (DNA): TGCAGTGCCACCCCCGGGACAGGGAAGGGTACTGAAGCTTTCTTT. Translation: CSATPGTGKGTEAFF.

In this sample, this clonotype turned up many times. The V call is TRBV20-1, the J call TRBJ2-2, with a possible D match to TRBD1 (6 bases). V lost 5 bases, J lost 6 bases, and 16 bases lay in between. The CDR3 spans 14 residues. The germline V gene has CDR1 DFQATT and CDR2 SNEGSKA (reference sequence). DNA of the CDR3: TGCAGTGCTCGAACAGGGAACGGTGCCGGGGAGCTGTTTTTT. It codes for CSARTGNGAGELFF.